Below, one T cell receptor beta chain is given with its context. What it binds is not known. Trimming cost V 6 bases and J 4 bases, with 12 bases left between them. Germline assignment: CDR1 MDHEN and CDR2 SYDVKM. The CDR3 has 13 amino acids. Produced via immunoSEQ multiplex PCR; TCRdb's table is partial and in-frame only. The sample records about 18,000 clones, around 82% being singletons. The data originate from a study of neoadjuvant nivolumab and ipilimumab in lung cancer. Background on the study: Patients got nivolumab 3 mg/kg on days 1, 15 and 29; combination added ipilimumab 1 mg/kg day 1. Study results and caveats: Only two of four nivolumab-treated tumors gained richness and clonality by surgery. TCR richness and clonality were higher in tumors than adjacent uninvolved lung.

Sequenced material: tumor tissue, taken after neoadjuvant nivolumab, alone or with ipilimumab, at or shortly before surgery. This clonotype originated in an adult with non-small cell lung cancer. The chain combines TRBV28 with TRBJ1-2; D gene ambiguous. The CDR3 region is CASSTGPSYGYTF. CDR3 nucleotides: TGTGCCAGCAGCACCGGGCCGTCCTATGGCTACACCTTC.